This T cell receptor (beta chain) stems from a study of metastatic and nonmetastatic thyroid tumors. Study-wide context: Blood and tumor or nodule tissue repertoires from malignant and benign thyroid patients were compared. General observations from the study: Significantly greater TCR beta diversity was reportedly found in malignant thyroid tumors than in benign nodules (in blood and tumor).

The germline CDR1 and CDR2 sequences are SGHRS and YFSETQ. The CDR3 is 15 residues long. Trimming removed 0 bases from V and 3 bases from J, with 10 bases in between. All patients reached thyroid surgery having received no treatment beforehand. This clone has ten or more counts. The antigen is unknown. The same CDR3 arises from other DNA sequences in this sample as well. Authors' data handling: Differences in CDR3 between clinicopathological groups were drawn on to build a classifier intended to discriminate distant-metastatic papillary thyroid cancer patients. TCRdb re-analyzed the PCR reads through MiXCR. The V and J calls and clone size are TCRdb's, not the authors'. The profile shows approximately 30,000 clones, approximately 15% of them singletons.

This chain uses TRBV5-1 with TRBJ1-5, with D unresolved. Sequencing input: blood. The clonotype was recovered from a female donor with papillary thyroid cancer or a benign thyroid nodule (not recorded which). Some clones in this sample may be carry-over from other donors' samples. CDR3 nucleotide sequence: TGCGCCAGCAGCTTGGATCCTTCCATCAATCAGCCCCAGCATTTT. It specifies CASSLDPSINQPQHF.